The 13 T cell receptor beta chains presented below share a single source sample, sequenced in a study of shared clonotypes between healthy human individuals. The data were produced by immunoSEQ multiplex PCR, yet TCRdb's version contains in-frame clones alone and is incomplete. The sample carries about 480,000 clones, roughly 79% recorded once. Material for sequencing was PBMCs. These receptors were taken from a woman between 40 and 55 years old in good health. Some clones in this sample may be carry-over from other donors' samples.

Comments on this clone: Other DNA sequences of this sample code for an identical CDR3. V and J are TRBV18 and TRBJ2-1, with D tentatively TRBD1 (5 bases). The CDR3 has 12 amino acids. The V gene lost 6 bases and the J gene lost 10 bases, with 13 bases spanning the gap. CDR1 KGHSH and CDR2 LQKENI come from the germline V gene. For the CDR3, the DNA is TGTGCCAGCTCCCCCGACAGTAGAGAGCAGTTCTTC. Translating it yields CASSPDSREQFF. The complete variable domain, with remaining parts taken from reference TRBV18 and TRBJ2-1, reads NAGVMQNPRHLVRRRGQEARLRCSPMKGHSHVYWYRQLPEEGLKFMVYLQKENIIDESGMPKERFSAEFPKEGPSILRIQQVVRGDSAAYFCASSPDSREQFFGPGTRLTVL.

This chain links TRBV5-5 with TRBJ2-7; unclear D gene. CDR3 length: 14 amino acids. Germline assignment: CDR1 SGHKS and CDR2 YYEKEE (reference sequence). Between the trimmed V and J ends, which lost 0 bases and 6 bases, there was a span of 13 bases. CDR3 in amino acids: CASSLDIVSLEQYF. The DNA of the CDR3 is TGTGCCAGCAGCTTGGACATCGTATCTCTCGAGCAGTACTTC.

The CDR3 DNA reads as TGTGCCAGCAGCTTGGGGGCAGGATCACTCCCGGCGGAAAAACTGTTTTTT. It yields the protein CASSLGAGSLPAEKLFF. This rearrangement joins TRBV5-4 to TRBJ1-4; D remains unclear. CDR3 length: 17 residues. The germline V gene encodes CDR1 SGHNT and CDR2 YYREEE (reference sequence). V was cut by 0 bases and J by 8 bases, with 20 bases left in between.

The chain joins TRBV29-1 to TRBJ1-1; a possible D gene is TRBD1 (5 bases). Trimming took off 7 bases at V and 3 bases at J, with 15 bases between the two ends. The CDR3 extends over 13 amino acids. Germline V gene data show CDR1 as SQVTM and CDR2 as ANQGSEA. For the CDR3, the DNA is TGCAGCGCTTCCGGGGGAGGGGACACTGAAGCTTTCTTT. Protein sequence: CSASGGGDTEAFF.

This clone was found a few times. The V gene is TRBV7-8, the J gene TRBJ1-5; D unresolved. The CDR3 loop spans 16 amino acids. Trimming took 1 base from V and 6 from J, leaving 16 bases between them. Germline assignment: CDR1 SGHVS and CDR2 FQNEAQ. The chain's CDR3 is CASSLVGQTGGQPQHF. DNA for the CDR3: TGTGCCAGCAGCTTAGTAGGTCAGACGGGAGGTCAGCCCCAGCATTTT.

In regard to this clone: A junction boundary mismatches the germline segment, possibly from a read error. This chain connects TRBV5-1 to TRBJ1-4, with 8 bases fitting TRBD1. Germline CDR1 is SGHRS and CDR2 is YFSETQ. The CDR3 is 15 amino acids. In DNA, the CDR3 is TGCGCCAGCAGCTTTACCGGGACAGGTGGCGAAAAACTGCTTTTT. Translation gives CASSFTGTGGEKLLF. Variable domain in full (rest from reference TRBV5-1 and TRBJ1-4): KAGVTQTPRYLIKTRGQQVTLSCSPISGHRSVSWYQQTPGQGLQFLFEYFSETQRNKGNFPGRFSGRQFSNSRSEMNVSTLELGDSALYLCASSFTGTGGEKLLFGSGTQLSVL.

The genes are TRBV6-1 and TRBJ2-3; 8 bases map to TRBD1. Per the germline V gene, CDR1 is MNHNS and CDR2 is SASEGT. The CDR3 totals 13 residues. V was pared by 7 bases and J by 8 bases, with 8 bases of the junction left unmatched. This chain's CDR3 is CASKDRAQGTQYF. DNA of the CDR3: TGTGCCAGCAAGGACAGGGCACAGGGTACGCAGTATTTT.

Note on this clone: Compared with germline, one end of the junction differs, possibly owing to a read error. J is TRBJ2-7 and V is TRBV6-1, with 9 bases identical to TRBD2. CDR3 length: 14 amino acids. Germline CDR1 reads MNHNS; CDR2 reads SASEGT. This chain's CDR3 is CAISDQGLADEQYF. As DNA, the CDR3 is TGTGCCATCAGTGACCAGGGACTAGCAGACGAGCAGTACTTC.

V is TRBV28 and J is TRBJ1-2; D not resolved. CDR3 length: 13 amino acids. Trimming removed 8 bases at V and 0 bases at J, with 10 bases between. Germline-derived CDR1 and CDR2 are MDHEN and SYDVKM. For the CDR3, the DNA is TGTGCCAGCCGCCTGACACCTAACTATGGCTACACCTTC. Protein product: CASRLTPNYGYTF.

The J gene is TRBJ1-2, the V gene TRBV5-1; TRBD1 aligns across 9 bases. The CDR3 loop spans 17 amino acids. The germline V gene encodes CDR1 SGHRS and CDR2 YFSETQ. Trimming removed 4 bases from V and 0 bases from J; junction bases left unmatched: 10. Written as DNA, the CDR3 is TGCGCCAGCAGCCCCGGGACAGGGCCTTGGGCTAACTATGGCTACACCTTC. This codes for CASSPGTGPWANYGYTF.

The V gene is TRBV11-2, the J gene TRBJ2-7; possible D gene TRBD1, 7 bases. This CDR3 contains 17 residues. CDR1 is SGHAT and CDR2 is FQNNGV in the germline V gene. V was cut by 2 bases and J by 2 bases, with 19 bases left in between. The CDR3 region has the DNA TGTGCCAGCAGCTTAACCGGCGGGACAGTAAGAACCTACGAGCAGTACTTC. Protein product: CASSLTGGTVRTYEQYF.

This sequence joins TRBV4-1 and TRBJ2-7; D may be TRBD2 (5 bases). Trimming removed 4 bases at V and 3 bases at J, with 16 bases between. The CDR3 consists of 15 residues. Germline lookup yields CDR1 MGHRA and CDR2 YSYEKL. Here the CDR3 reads CASSPQPPGDYEQYF. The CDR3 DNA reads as TGCGCCAGCAGCCCACAGCCCCCCGGGGACTACGAGCAGTACTTC.

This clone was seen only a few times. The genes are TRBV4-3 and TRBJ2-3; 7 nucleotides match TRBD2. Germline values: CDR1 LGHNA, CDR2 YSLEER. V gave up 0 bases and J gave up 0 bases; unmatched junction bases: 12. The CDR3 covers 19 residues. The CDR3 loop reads CASSQDPLSGGTSTDTQYF. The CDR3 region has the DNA TGCGCCAGCAGCCAAGATCCCCTATCGGGAGGTACTAGCACAGATACGCAGTATTTT.